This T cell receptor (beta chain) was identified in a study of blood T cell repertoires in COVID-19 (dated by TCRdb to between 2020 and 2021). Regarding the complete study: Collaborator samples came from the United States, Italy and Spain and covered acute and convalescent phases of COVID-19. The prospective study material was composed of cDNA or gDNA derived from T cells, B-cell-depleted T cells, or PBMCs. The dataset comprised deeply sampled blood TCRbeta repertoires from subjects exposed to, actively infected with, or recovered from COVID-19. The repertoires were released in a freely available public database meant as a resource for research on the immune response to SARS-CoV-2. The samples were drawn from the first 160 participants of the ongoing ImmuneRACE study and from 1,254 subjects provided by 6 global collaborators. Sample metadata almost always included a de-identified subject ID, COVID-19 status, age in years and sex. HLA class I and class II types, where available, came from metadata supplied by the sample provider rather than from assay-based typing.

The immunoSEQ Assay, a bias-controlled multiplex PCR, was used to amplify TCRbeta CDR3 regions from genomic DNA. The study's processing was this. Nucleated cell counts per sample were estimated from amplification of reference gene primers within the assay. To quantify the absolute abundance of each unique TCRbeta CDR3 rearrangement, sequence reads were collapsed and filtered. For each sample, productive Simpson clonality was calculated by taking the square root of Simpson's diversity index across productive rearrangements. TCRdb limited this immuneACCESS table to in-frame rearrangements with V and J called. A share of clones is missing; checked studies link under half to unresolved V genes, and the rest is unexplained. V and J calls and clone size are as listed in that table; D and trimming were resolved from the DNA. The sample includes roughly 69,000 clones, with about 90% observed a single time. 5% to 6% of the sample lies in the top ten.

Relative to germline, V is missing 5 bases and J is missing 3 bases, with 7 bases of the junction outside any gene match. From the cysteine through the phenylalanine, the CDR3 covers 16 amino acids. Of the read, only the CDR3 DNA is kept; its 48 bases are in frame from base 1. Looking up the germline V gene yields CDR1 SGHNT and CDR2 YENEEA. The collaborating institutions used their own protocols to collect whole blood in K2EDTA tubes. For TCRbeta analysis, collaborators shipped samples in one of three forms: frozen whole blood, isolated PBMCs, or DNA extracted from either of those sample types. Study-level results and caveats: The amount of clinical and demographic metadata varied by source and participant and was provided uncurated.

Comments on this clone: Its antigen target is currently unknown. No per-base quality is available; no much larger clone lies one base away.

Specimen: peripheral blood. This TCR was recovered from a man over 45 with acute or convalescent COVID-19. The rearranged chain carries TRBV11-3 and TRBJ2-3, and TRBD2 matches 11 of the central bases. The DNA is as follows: TGTGCCAGCAGCATTAGGGGGACTAGCGGTACAGATACGCAGTATTTT. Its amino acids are CASSIRGTSGTDTQYF.